These 20 T cell receptor beta chains originate from one sample sequenced in a study of cytomegalovirus exposure and HLA in healthy donors. The PCR used 60 Vbeta and 13 Jbeta primers. Sequencing was performed with immunoSEQ multiplex PCR; in TCRdb, only in-frame clones are kept and a portion is missing. The sample lists 120,000 or so clones; approximately 10% were seen once. Sequenced input: PBMCs. These receptor sequences come from a woman aged 18-29 years in good health and CMV-seropositive.

This clone was counted only a few times. The chain employs TRBV9 and TRBJ1-5; tentatively, D is TRBD1 (5 bases). The CDR3 sequence is 14 residues long. The ends were cut back, 0 bases at V and 2 bases at J, with 6 bases in the middle. CDR1 is SGDLS and CDR2 is YYNGEE in the germline V gene. The CDR3 DNA reads as TGTGCCAGCAGCGTAGTAGGGGGCAATCAGCCCCAGCATTTT. Its protein is CASSVVGGNQPQHF.

This chain uses TRBV5-1 with TRBJ2-1; 9 bases match TRBD1. Trimming removed 4 bases from V and 15 bases from J; junction bases left unmatched: 11. Germline loops: CDR1 SGHRS, CDR2 YFSETQ. This CDR3 is 13 amino acids long. The CDR3 loop is CASSEGTGREGFF. CDR3 coding DNA: TGCGCCAGCAGCGAAGGGACAGGGAGAGAGGGGTTCTTC.

V is TRBV18 and J is TRBJ2-3, with 10 bases fitting TRBD2. There are 17 residues in the CDR3. CDR1 and CDR2 from the germline V gene are KGHSH and LQKENI. The trim removed 6 bases at V and 4 bases at J, leaving 13 bases unmatched. The chain's CDR3 is CASSLEREGFHADTQYF. The CDR3 coding sequence is TGTGCCAGCTCCCTAGAGCGGGAGGGCTTCCACGCAGATACGCAGTATTTT.

The CDR3 here is CASTIRGTGKQDEQFF. The CDR3, as DNA: TGTGCCAGTACAATACGAGGGACAGGGAAGCAGGATGAGCAGTTCTTC. The genes are TRBV19 and TRBJ2-1; 9 positions agree with TRBD1. The CDR3 has 16 amino acids. Looked up from germline, CDR1 is LNHDA and CDR2 is SQIVND (reference sequence). The J segment lost 8 bases and the V segment lost 7 bases, leaving 15 bases of the junction unmatched.

The chain carries TRBV6-5 and TRBJ2-3; D gene ambiguous. Germline loops: CDR1 MNHEY, CDR2 SVGAGI. V shed 0 bases and J shed 4 bases, with 11 bases lying between them. This CDR3 spans 15 amino acids. DNA of the CDR3: TGTGCCAGCAGTTACTCCTCCCTAACCGCAGATACGCAGTATTTT. Translation gives CASSYSSLTADTQYF.

The CDR3 DNA reads as TGCGCCAGCAGCCTCACGGGACTAGCGGGAGCGACAGATACGCAGTATTTT. Encoded protein: CASSLTGLAGATDTQYF. The genes are TRBV5-1 and TRBJ2-3, with 14 bases matching TRBD2. V lost 4 bases to trimming and J lost 3 bases; unmatched junction nucleotides: 7. The CDR3 is made up of 17 amino acids. In germline, CDR1 is SGHRS, CDR2 YFSETQ.

This chain connects TRBV27 to TRBJ2-1; D possibly corresponds to TRBD2 (6 bases). This CDR3 comprises 13 residues. Germline-derived CDR1 and CDR2 are MNHEY and SMNVEV (reference sequence). V lost 9 bases, J lost 7 bases, and 16 bases lay in between. The CDR3 is CASLRDFMNEQFF. The DNA for the CDR3 is TGTGCCAGTCTCCGGGACTTTATGAATGAGCAGTTCTTC.

The chain links TRBV20-1 to TRBJ2-7, with a weak D call TRBD1 (5 bases). The CDR3 has 10 residues. Germline CDR1 and CDR2: DFQATT and SNEGSKA (reference sequence). Trimming left V 7 bases short and J 5 bases short, with 9 bases between. The CDR3 protein is CSGSRDEQYF. The DNA for the CDR3 is TGCAGTGGATCCAGGGACGAGCAGTACTTC.

This clone was seen more than once but under ten times. The CDR3 region is CASSSLLGAGNPSSYNEQFF. As DNA, the CDR3 is TGTGCCAGCAGCTCCCTGTTGGGAGCGGGGAACCCCAGCTCCTACAATGAGCAGTTCTTC. The V call is TRBV5-8, the J call TRBJ2-1, with 7 positions matching TRBD2. CDR1 and CDR2 (germline): SGHTS, YDEGEE. V lost 3 bases, J lost 0 bases, and 18 bases stayed unmatched. The CDR3 covers 20 residues.

This clone was seen a few times. The rearrangement joins TRBV7-3 to TRBJ2-4; D is unresolved. CDR3 length: 10 amino acids. Trimming stripped 4 bases from V and 8 bases from J, with 3 bases between. The germline V gene has CDR1 SGHTA and CDR2 FQGTGA. CDR3 sequence: CASSSDIQYF. For the CDR3, the DNA is TGTGCCAGCAGCTCAGACATTCAGTACTTC.

This clone has only a few counts. The chain recombines TRBV27 with TRBJ2-6; possible D gene TRBD1, 6 bases. CDR1 is MNHEY and CDR2 is SMNVEV in the germline V gene (reference sequence). Trimming cost V 2 bases and J 0 bases, with 11 bases left between them. The CDR3 length is 17 residues. CDR3 sequence reads: CASSLVQGISGANVLTF. The DNA for the CDR3 is TGTGCCAGCAGTTTAGTCCAGGGGATCTCTGGGGCCAACGTCCTGACTTTC. The whole variable domain, remainder taken from reference TRBV27 and TRBJ2-6, is EAQVTQNPRYLITVTGKKLTVTCSQNMNHEYMSWYRQDPGLGLRQIYYSMNVEVTDKGDVPEGYKVSRKEKRNFPLILESPSPNQTSLYFCASSLVQGISGANVLTFGAGSRLTVL.

This clone has just a few counts. This chain links TRBV7-3 with TRBJ1-2; D possibly corresponds to TRBD1 (6 bases). The CDR3 is 14 residues long. V lost 0 bases and J 7 bases, leaving 12 bases between the germline ends. The germline gives CDR1 SGHTA, CDR2 FQGTGA. The CDR3 nucleotides read TGTGCCAGCAGCTTAACCCCAGGGGTTAGTGGCTACACCTTC. Its translation: CASSLTPGVSGYTF.

This clone turned up a few times. The gene calls are TRBV7-9 and TRBJ2-5, with 9 bases lining up with TRBD2. The CDR3 consists of 15 residues. Germline lookup yields CDR1 SEHNR and CDR2 FQNEAQ (reference sequence). V was pared by 3 bases and J by 1 base, with 3 bases of the junction left unmatched. The CDR3 loop reads CASSLTSGFQETQYF. Here the CDR3 DNA reads TGTGCCAGCAGCTTGACTAGCGGCTTCCAAGAGACCCAGTACTTC.

This clone was counted between two and nine times. The rearrangement uses TRBV2 and TRBJ2-7; 16 nucleotides line up with TRBD2. The V segment lost 4 bases and the J segment 7 bases; nucleotides outside the gene matches: 1. CDR1 and CDR2 from the germline V gene are SNHLY and FYNNEI. The CDR3 has 14 residues. CDR3 coding DNA: TGTGCCAGCAGTGCGGGACTAGCGGGAGGGGAGCAGTACTTC. This codes for CASSAGLAGGEQYF.

The chain carries TRBV5-6 and TRBJ1-2; D unresolved. The germline CDR1 and CDR2 sequences are SGHDT and YYEEEE. The CDR3 loop spans 13 amino acids. V lost 4 bases and J 8 bases, leaving 15 bases between the germline ends. The CDR3: CASSPREGLGYTF. CDR3 DNA sequence: TGTGCCAGCAGCCCGCGGGAAGGGCTCGGCTACACCTTC. The full variable domain, rest sourced from reference TRBV5-6 and TRBJ1-2, is DAGVTQSPTHLIKTRGQQVTLRCSPKSGHDTVSWYQQALGQGPQFIFQYYEEEERQRGNFPDRFSGHQFPNYSSELNVNALLLGDSALYLCASSPREGLGYTFGSGTRLTVV.

J is TRBJ2-2 and V is TRBV5-1, with TRBD2 matching 12 bases. V shed 1 base and J 5 bases; nucleotides not matched to a gene: 3. The CDR3 is 16 amino acids. The V gene's germline CDR1 is SGHRS and CDR2 YFSETQ. CDR3 in amino acids: CASSLLGTSGTGELFF. The CDR3 DNA is TGCGCCAGCAGCTTGCTGGGGACTAGCGGGACCGGGGAGCTGTTTTTT.

This clone was picked up a small number of times. This chain uses TRBV10-3 with TRBJ2-5; 9 positions match TRBD1. Germline V gives CDR1 ENHRY, CDR2 SYGVKD. The CDR3 is 14 amino acids. With V trimmed by 6 bases and J by 5 bases, 7 bases remained unmatched. The CDR3 DNA is TGTGCCATCAGGCAACAGGGGGCGGGGGAGACCCAGTACTTC. This sequence encodes CAIRQQGAGETQYF.

This clone was observed a handful of times. This chain uses TRBV6-1 with TRBJ2-7, with TRBD2 matching over 11 bases. The CDR3 has 14 amino acids. With 7 bases clipped from V and 2 bases from J, the junction kept 4 bases outside the gene matches. The germline V gene encodes CDR1 MNHNS and CDR2 SASEGT. The CDR3 spells CASNRLAGPYEQYF. CDR3 DNA: TGTGCCAGCAATCGACTAGCGGGACCCTACGAGCAGTACTTC.

V usage is TRBV6-1 and J usage is TRBJ2-1, with TRBD1 matching over 7 bases. This CDR3 comprises 15 residues. V lost 6 bases and J lost 2; bases outside the gene matches: 7. Germline V lookup: CDR1 MNHNS, CDR2 SASEGT. DNA for the CDR3: TGTGCCAGCAGGCCAGACAGGGATACCTACAATGAGCAGTTCTTC. Translating it yields CASRPDRDTYNEQFF.

The sample holds a few counts of this clone. V and J are TRBV6-5 and TRBJ2-1; D might be TRBD1 (5 bases). CDR3 size: 12 residues. Trimming stripped 3 bases from V and 9 bases from J, with 9 bases between. Germline V CDR1 and CDR2: MNHEY, SVGAGI. CDR3: CASSYYRGEQFF. CDR3 sequence (DNA): TGTGCCAGCAGTTATTATAGGGGTGAGCAGTTCTTC.